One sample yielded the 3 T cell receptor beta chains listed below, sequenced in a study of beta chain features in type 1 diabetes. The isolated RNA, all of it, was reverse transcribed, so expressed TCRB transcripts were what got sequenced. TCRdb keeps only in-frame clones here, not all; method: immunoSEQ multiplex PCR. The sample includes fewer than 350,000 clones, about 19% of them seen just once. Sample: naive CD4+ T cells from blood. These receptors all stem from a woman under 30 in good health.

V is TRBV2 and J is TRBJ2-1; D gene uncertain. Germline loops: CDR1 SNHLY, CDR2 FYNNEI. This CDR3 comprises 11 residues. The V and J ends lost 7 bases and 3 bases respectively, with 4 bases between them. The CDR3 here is CASNRYNEQFF. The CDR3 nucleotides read TGTGCCAGCAATCGCTACAATGAGCAGTTCTTC.

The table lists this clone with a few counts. CDR3 region: CASSSTGGDEKLFF. DNA for the CDR3: TGTGCCAGCAGCTCCACAGGGGGCGACGAAAAACTGTTTTTT. This chain connects TRBV7-9 to TRBJ1-4; 9 bases fit TRBD1. The CDR3 extends over 14 amino acids. V lost 4 bases, J lost 8 bases, and 5 bases stayed unmatched. Germline V lookup: CDR1 SEHNR, CDR2 FQNEAQ (reference sequence).

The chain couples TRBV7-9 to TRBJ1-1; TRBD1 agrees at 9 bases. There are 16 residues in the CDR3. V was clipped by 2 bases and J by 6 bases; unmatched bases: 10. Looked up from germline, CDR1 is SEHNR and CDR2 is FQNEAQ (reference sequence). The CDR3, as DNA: TGTGCCAGCAGCTTAAGGCACAGGGGGCGAGAATCTGAAGCTTTCTTT. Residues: CASSLRHRGRESEAFF.